This T cell receptor beta chain was recorded in a study of sequential checkpoint blockade in melanoma. At the level of the study: Maintenance nivolumab came after either treatment sequence.

Repertoires were generated with immunoSEQ multiplex PCR, while TCRdb's copy carries only in-frame clones and drops some. The table has some 16,000 clones, 80% seen once. The sample's treatment: randomized to nivolumab then ipilimumab (arm A) or the reverse (arm B). None of the patients previously received DNA-damaging chemotherapy. Sorted cells were live CD3+CD8+, lacking CD19 and CD56, from PBMCs. J gave up 5 bases and V 4 bases, and 4 bases lay outside the gene matches. The CDR3 contains 14 residues. The germline V gene has CDR1 MGHRA and CDR2 YSYEKL. A remark on this clone: Other nucleotide sequences from this sample produce the same CDR3.

The clonotype was recovered from a human donor with melanoma. The chain is built from TRBV4-1 and TRBJ1-5; 8 bases map to TRBD1. The specimen was CD8+ T cells sorted from blood (inferred from file names), collected from a patient given nivolumab and ipilimumab in sequence. The CDR3 sequence is CASSPGTGYQPQHF. DNA of the CDR3: TGCGCCAGCAGCCCGGGGACAGGATATCAGCCCCAGCATTTT.